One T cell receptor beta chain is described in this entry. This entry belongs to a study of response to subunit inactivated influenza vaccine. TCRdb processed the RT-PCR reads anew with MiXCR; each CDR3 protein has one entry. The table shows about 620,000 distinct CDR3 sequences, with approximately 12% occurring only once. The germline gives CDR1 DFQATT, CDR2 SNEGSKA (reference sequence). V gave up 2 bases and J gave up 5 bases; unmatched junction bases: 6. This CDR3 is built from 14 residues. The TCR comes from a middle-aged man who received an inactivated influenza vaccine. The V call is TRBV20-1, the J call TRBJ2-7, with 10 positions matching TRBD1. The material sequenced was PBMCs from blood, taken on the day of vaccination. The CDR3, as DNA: TGCAGTGCTAGAAGTGGGACAGGGGCACACGAGCAGTACTTC. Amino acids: CSARSGTGAHEQYF.